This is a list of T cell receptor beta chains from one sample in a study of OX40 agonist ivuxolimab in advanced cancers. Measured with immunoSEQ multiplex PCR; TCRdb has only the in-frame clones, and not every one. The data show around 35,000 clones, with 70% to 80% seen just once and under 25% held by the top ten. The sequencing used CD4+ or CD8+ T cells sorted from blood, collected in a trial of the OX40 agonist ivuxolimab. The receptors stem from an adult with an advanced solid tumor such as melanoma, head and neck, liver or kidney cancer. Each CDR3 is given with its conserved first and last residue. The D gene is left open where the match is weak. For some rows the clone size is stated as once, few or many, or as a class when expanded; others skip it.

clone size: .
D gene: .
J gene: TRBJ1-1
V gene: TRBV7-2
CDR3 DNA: TGTGCCAGCAGCCAGCGGACAGAAGCTTTCTTT
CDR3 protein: CASSQRTEAFF

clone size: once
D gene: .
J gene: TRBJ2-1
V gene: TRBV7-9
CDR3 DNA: TGTGCCAGCAGCTTAGACGGGCCGTCCAATGAGCAGTTCTTC
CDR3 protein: CASSLDGPSNEQFF

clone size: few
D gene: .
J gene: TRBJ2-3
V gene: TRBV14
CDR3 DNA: TGTGCCAGCAGCCAATTTGTAGGATATCGCCTAGATACGCAGTATTTT
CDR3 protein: CASSQFVGYRLDTQYF

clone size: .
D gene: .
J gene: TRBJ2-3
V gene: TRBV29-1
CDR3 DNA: TGCAGCGTCCGACTAAGGCAGGGTCGGGGCACAGATACGCAGTATTTT
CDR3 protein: CSVRLRQGRGTDTQYF

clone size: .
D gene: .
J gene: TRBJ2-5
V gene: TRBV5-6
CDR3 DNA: TGTGCCAGCAGCTTCTGGGGTAATCTCCCAACCCAAGAGACCCAGTACTTC
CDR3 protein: CASSFWGNLPTQETQYF

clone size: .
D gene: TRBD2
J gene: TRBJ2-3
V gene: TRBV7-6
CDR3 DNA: TGTGCCAGCAGCTTTTCAGCTAGCGGGAGCGCAGATACGCAGTATTTT
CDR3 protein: CASSFSASGSADTQYF

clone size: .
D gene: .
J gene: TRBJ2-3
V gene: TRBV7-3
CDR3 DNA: TGTGCCAGCAGCCTTAAGAGGGTAGATACGCAGTATTTT
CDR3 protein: CASSLKRVDTQYF

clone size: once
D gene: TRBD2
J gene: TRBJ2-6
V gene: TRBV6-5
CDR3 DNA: TGTGCCAGCAGGCGGGAGGCTGGGGCCAACGTCCTGACTTTC
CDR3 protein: CASRREAGANVLTF

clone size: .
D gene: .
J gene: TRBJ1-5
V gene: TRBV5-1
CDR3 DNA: TGCGCCAGCAGCTTGGAGTACGGACGGGGTCAGCCCCAGCATTTT
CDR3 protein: CASSLEYGRGQPQHF

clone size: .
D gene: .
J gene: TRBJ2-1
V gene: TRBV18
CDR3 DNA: TGTGCCAGCTCACCACAAGGGTCAAGTTTTGGTGAGCAGTTCTTC
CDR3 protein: CASSPQGSSFGEQFF

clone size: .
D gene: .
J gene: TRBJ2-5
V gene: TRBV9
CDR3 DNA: TGTGCCAGCAGCGTAGATACGGCTTTGGGAGAGACCCAGTACTTC
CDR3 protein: CASSVDTALGETQYF

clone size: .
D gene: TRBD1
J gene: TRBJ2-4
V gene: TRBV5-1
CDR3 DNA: TGCGCCAGCAGCTTGTGGGGGACAGGGGATAACATTCAGTACTTC
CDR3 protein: CASSLWGTGDNIQYF

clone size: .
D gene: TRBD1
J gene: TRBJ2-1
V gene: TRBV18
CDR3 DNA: TGTGCCAGCTCACCGATGGGGACAGGGGCTGGTTCGGAGCAGTTCTTC
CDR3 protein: CASSPMGTGAGSEQFF

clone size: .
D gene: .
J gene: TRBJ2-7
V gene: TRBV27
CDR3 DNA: TGTGCCAGCAGTCCGTGGACCCAATCACCCTACGAGCAGTACTTC
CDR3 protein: CASSPWTQSPYEQYF

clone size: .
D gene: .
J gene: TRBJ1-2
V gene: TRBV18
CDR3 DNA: TGTGCCAGCTCACCACCCGCCCAGGGTAGGAGTGGTGACAGCTACACCTTC
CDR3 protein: CASSPPAQGRSGDSYTF